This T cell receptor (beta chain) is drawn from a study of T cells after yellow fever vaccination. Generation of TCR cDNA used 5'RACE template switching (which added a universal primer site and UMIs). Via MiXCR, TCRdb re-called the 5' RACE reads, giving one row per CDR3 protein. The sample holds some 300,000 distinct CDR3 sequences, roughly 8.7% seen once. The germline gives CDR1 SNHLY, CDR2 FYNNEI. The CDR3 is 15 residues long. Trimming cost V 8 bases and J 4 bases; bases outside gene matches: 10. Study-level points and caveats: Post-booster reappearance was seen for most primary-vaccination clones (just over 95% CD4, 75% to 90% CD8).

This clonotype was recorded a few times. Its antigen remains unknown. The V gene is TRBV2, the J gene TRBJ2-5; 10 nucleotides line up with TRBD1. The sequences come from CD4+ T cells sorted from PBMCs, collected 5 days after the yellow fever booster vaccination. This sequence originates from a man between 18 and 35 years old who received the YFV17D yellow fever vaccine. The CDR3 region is CASLRDRGMGETQYF. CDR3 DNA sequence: TGTGCCAGCTTAAGGGACAGGGGAATGGGAGAGACCCAGTACTTC.